This TCR beta chain was captured in a study of T cell responses to AZD1222 COVID-19 vaccine. Study details: The study pooled second doses at about 4 or about 12 weeks.

TCRdb keeps only in-frame clones here, not all; method: immunoSEQ multiplex PCR. The table lists 95,000 to 150,000 clones, around 92% of them singletons. To note about this clone: Its matching antigen is unknown.

General study results and limits: Nearly half of unique spike-specific TCRs reportedly avoided B.1.351 and B.1.1.7 mutated regions. Repertoires were sampled only after the peak T cell response.

This CDR3 contains 12 residues. Trimming stripped 6 bases from V and 9 bases from J, with 9 bases between. Germline V CDR1 and CDR2: PRHDT, FYEKMQ (reference sequence). Sample: peripheral blood, taken on day 0 of AZD1222 vaccination. This clonotype originated in an adult in good health. This rearrangement joins TRBV13 to TRBJ1-6, with D possibly being TRBD1 (5 bases). In nucleotides, the CDR3 is TGTGCCAGCAGTCAGGGTGGTTCACCCCTCCACTTT. As protein: CASSQGGSPLHF. The full variable domain, with the rest looked up from reference TRBV13 and TRBJ1-6, is AAGVIQSPRHLIKEKRETATLKCYPIPRHDTVYWYQQGPGQDPQFLISFYEKMQSDKGSIPDRFSAQQFSDYHSELNMSSLELGDSALYFCASSQGGSPLHFGNGTRLTVT.